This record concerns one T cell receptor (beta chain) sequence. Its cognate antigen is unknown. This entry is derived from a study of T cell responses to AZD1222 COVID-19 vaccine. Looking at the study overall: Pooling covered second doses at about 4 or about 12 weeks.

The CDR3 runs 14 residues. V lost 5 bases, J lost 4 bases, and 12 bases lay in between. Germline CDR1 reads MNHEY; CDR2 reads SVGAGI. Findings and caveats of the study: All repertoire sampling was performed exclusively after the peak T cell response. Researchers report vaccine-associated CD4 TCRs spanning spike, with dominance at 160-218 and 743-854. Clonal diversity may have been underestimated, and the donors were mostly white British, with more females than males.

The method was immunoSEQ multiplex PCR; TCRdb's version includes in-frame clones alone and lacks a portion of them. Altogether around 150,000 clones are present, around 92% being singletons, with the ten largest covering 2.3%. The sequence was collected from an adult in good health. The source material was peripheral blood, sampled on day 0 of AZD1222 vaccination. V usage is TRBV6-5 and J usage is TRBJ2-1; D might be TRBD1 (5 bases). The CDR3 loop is CASSQGMLYNEQFF. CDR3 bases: TGTGCCAGCAGTCAGGGAATGCTTTACAATGAGCAGTTCTTC.